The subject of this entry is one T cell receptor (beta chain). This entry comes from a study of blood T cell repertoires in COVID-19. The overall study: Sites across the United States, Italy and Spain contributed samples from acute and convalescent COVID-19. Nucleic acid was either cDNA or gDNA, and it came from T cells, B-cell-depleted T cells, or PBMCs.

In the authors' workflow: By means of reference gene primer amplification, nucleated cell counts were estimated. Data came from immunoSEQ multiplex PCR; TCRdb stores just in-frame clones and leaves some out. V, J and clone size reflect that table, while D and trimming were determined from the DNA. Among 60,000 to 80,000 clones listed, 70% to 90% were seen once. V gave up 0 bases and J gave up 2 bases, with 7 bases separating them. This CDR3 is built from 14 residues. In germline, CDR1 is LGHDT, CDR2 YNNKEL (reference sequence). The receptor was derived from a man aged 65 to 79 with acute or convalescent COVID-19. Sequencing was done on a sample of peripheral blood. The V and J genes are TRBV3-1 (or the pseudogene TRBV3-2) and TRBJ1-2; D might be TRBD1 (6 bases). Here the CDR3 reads CASSQEGQNYGYTF. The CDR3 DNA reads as TGTGCCAGCAGCCAAGAAGGACAGAACTATGGCTACACCTTC.